These T cell receptor beta chains were read from a single sample in a study of T-cell reconstitution after alpha-beta-depleted transplantation in children. TCRdb used MiXCR to reprocess the PCR reads, holding one entry per CDR3 protein. The table lists some 80,000 distinct CDR3 sequences, less than 20% of them singletons, with about 51% in the top ten. The sequenced sample was PBMCs, mostly from graft donor cells, obtained 360 days after TCRalphabeta/CD19-depleted stem cell transplant. These receptors were obtained from a male patient between 2 and 10 years old who had a stem cell transplant for acute lymphoblastic leukemia, so the T cells may come from the graft donor. Both conserved end residues are part of each CDR3. D genes are given only for firm matches. Some rows mark clone size as missing; the rest say once, few, many or name a class of expanded clone.

TRBV28	-	TRBJ1-2	many	TGTGCCAGCAGTTCGAGGGTTAGTAACTATGGCTACACCTTC	CASSSRVSNYGYTF
TRBV24-1	TRBD2	TRBJ2-2	many	TGTGCCACCAGTGATAAGGGACTAGCGGGAGCGAACACCGGGGAGCTGTTTTTT	CATSDKGLAGANTGELFF
TRBV20-1	TRBD2	TRBJ2-1	many	TGCAGTTCTCCCCCTCCCGGGACTAGAGACAGTAATGAGCAGTTCTTC	CSSPPPGTRDSNEQFF
TRBV7-9	-	TRBJ2-7	many	TGTGCCAGCAGCTTCCAGGGCAACGAGCAGTACTTC	CASSFQGNEQYF
TRBV7-8	TRBD2	TRBJ2-1	few	TGTGCCAGCAGCCCGGGGACTAGCGGGTTGATCTATGAGCAGTTCTTC	CASSPGTSGLIYEQFF
TRBV10-2	-	TRBJ2-7	few	TGCGCCAGCAGTGAGCAAGAATCGTCTTCCTACGAGCAGTACTTC	CASSEQESSSYEQYF
TRBV27	-	TRBJ2-2	once	TGTGCCAGCAGAGCGGGACAGTCGAACACCGGGGAGCTGTTTTTT	CASRAGQSNTGELFF
TRBV7-8	-	TRBJ2-5	-	TGTGCCAGCAGCTTAAAGCGGGCCCCTCTACGCGGGTTAGAGACCCAGTACTTC	CASSLKRAPLRGLETQYF
TRBV9	TRBD1	TRBJ1-2	many	TGTGCCAGCAGCGTAGGAGACAGGGGACATGGCTACACCTTC	CASSVGDRGHGYTF
TRBV6-1	-	TRBJ2-2	-	TGTGCCAGCAGTGTAAAGCCTTCCTGGACGGCGAACACCGGGGAGCTGTTTTTT	CASSVKPSWTANTGELFF
TRBV3-1	-	TRBJ2-2	few	TGTGCCAGCAGGTATCAACTGAGGACCGGGGAGCTGTTTTTT	CASRYQLRTGELFF
TRBV6-1	TRBD1	TRBJ2-5	-	TGTGCCAGCACGTACGGGGACAGGGACACCCAGTACTTC	CASTYGDRDTQYF
TRBV7-9	TRBD2	TRBJ2-1	few	TGTGCCAGCAGCTTAGGGGGTATAGCGGGAGGGAACAATGAGCAGTTCTTC	CASSLGGIAGGNNEQFF
TRBV10-3	TRBD1	TRBJ1-5	few	TGTGCCATCAGCCGACAGGGTAATCAGCCCCAGCATTTT	CAISRQGNQPQHF
TRBV15	-	TRBJ1-1	few	TGTGCCACCAGCAACGACAGAAGAATGAACACTGAAGCTTTCTTT	CATSNDRRMNTEAFF
TRBV6-1	-	TRBJ2-5	-	TGTGCCAGCAGTGAAGCGCTCAGGGGGGAGTGGGAGACCCAGTACTTC	CASSEALRGEWETQYF
TRBV3-1	-	TRBJ2-2	few	TGTGCCAGCGCTTCGTCGGACTTCAAAGGGACCGGGGAGCTGTTTTTT	CASASSDFKGTGELFF
TRBV29-1	-	TRBJ2-7	few	TGCAGCGTTAAGCTGGCCACATCCTACGAGCAGTACTTC	CSVKLATSYEQYF
TRBV19	-	TRBJ1-1	many	TGTGCCAGTAATACAGGGTTCGGCGGTAACACTGAAGCTTTCTTT	CASNTGFGGNTEAFF
TRBV6-1	-	TRBJ1-1	many	TGTGCCAGCAGCCCAGAAAATGAGGTCACTGAAGCTTTCTTT	CASSPENEVTEAFF
TRBV7-9	-	TRBJ1-1	-	TGTGCCAGCACTCCGAAGGTAAGGTTGGACACTGAAGCTTTCTTT	CASTPKVRLDTEAFF
TRBV7-9	-	TRBJ1-1	many	TGTGCCAGCAGCTTATGGACCAGTGAAGCTTTCTTT	CASSLWTSEAFF
TRBV9	-	TRBJ2-3	-	TGTGCCAGCAGCGTAGGCAGGGTTGGCACAGATACGCAGTATTTT	CASSVGRVGTDTQYF
TRBV27	TRBD2	TRBJ2-3	-	TGTGCCAGCAGTTCCGAGCCTAGCGGGAGGATCACAGATACGCAGTATTTT	CASSSEPSGRITDTQYF
TRBV12-3/TRBV12-4	TRBD1	TRBJ1-4	-	TGTGCCAGCAGTTTCCGGGACAGCAATGAAAAACTGTTTTTT	CASSFRDSNEKLFF
TRBV6-1	TRBD2	TRBJ2-3	few	TGTGCCAGCAGGACGCACGGGACTAGTGGCACAGATACGCAGTATTTT	CASRTHGTSGTDTQYF
TRBV12-3/TRBV12-4	TRBD1	TRBJ2-6	-	TGTGCCAGCAGTTCCCCCAGGGGGCTCAGCTCTGGGGCCAACGTCCTGACTTTC	CASSSPRGLSSGANVLTF
TRBV20-1	TRBD2	TRBJ2-7	-	TGCAGTGCTAGAGATTTGACTAGCGGGATATACGAGCAGTACTTC	CSARDLTSGIYEQYF
TRBV30	TRBD1	TRBJ2-7	few	TGTGCCTGGACCGTAGACAGGGCCGGTCCCTACGAGCAGTACTTC	CAWTVDRAGPYEQYF
TRBV7-8	TRBD1	TRBJ2-7	few	TGTGCCAGCAGCTGGGGACAGGGGGCCCACGAGCAGTACTTC	CASSWGQGAHEQYF
TRBV28	-	TRBJ1-2	few	TGTGCCAGCAGTGTGGGACGTGGCTATGGCTACACCTTC	CASSVGRGYGYTF
TRBV7-9	TRBD2	TRBJ2-3	-	TGTGCCAGCAGCTTCTCACTAGCGGTCACAGATACGCAGTATTTT	CASSFSLAVTDTQYF
TRBV20-1	-	TRBJ1-1	-	TGCAGTGCTAGAGGTCGACTAGGGGCTTTCTTT	CSARGRLGAFF
TRBV5-1	TRBD2	TRBJ2-7	many	TGCGCCAGCAGCAGACTAGCGGCCAACTACGAGCAGTACTTC	CASSRLAANYEQYF
TRBV28	-	TRBJ2-3	few	TGTGCCAGCAGTTATAGGGGGTCAGATACGCAGTATTTT	CASSYRGSDTQYF
TRBV25-1	-	TRBJ2-2	few	TGTGCCAGCAGTGCCCGAAGAGGAGTACCGGGGACCGGGGAGCTGTTTTTT	CASSARRGVPGTGELFF
TRBV7-7	-	TRBJ2-1	-	TGTGCTAGCAGCTTAGGTAGGGGGAGGCACAATGAGCAGTTCTTC	CASSLGRGRHNEQFF
TRBV28	-	TRBJ1-3	few	TGTGCCAGCATCCTACGAAACACCATATATTTT	CASILRNTIYF
TRBV5-6	TRBD1	TRBJ1-2	many	TGTGCCAGCAGTTCCGGGACAGGGGGATCTGTCTATGGCTACACCTTC	CASSSGTGGSVYGYTF
TRBV12-3/TRBV12-4	TRBD2	TRBJ2-2	-	TGTGCCAGCAGCGCAGGACTAGCGGGAGGGCCGGTCACCGGGGAGCTGTTTTTT	CASSAGLAGGPVTGELFF
TRBV5-1	TRBD1	TRBJ2-2	-	TGCGCCAGCACCGGGACAGGGCCCACCGGGGAGCTGTTTTTT	CASTGTGPTGELFF